This TCR beta chain was identified in a study of T cells in Graves' hyperthyroidism and ophthalmopathy. Germline V gene sequence: CDR1 SGHRS, CDR2 YFSETQ. The CDR3 spans 13 residues. V gave up 5 bases and J gave up 4 bases, with 13 bases separating them. Amplified regions were TCR beta CDR3 sequences from RNA transcripts. HTBI primers drove first-round RT-PCR of the TCR CDR3. Each CDR3 protein is one row after TCRdb ran MiXCR on the multiplex PCR reads. The sample lists over 400,000 distinct CDR3 sequences; over 12% were seen once. The table lists this clonotype with many counts. The sequenced material came from blood. This TCR was recovered from a man in his late teens or twenties with Graves' ophthalmopathy. J is TRBJ2-7 and V is TRBV5-1; D gene uncertain. The CDR3 DNA reads as TGCGCCAGCAGGCCGGCCTTGGGTTACGAGCAGTACTTC. Translated: CASRPALGYEQYF.